This TCR beta chain is drawn from a study of shared clonotypes between healthy human individuals (dated by TCRdb to 2018 to 2020). For context, the study as a whole: Three men and two women, aged 18 to 49 years, made up the cohort. The study deeply sequenced blood TCR repertoires of five healthy adults to estimate repertoire size and the extent of clonotype sharing between individuals. Each donor's leukapheresis produced roughly between roughly 0.85 and 10 billion PBMCs. To increase sequencing depth and limit assay-specific biases, TCR repertoire library preparation and sequencing were carried out by different laboratories using diverse techniques. For each donor, three plates each were used for CD4 naive and CD4 memory, two plates were used for CD8 naive, and one plate was used for CD8 memory.

With respect to this clone: The specificity of this receptor is unknown. Qualities for individual bases were not recorded, and no much larger clone is one base off. Other nucleotide sequences in the sample specify the same CDR3.

General conclusions and limits of the study: Naive subsets generally had larger estimated clonotype richness than memory subsets did. Clonotypes shared by all four sorted-subset donors showed higher generation probabilities than non-shared clonotypes. The small number of donors limited the genetic and exposure-history diversity represented. Pairwise subsampling led to the expectation that sequencing depth would affect the degree of clonotype sharing among donors. When several donors were compared, the shared fraction of clonotypes was roughly 4.8% for naive CD4, 3.5% to 4% for naive CD8, roughly 2.5% for memory CD4, and roughly 0.4% for memory CD8. Incomplete sequencing was indicated by rarefaction of sorted-subset datasets, despite the large sequencing depth. Sampling was restricted to blood, and TCR repertoires in tissues likely differ from the TCR repertoires found in blood.

CDR1 SGHRS and CDR2 YFSETQ were looked up in the germline V gene. For this chain, trimming is 5 bases at the V end and 3 bases at the J end, and the number of junction bases without a gene match is 2. From cysteine to phenylalanine, the CDR3 is 14 amino acids long. The kept DNA is CDR3 alone, 42 bases in frame from the first base. Using the deep immunoSEQ assay, TCR CDR3 regions were amplified from genomic DNA by multiplex PCR. Genomic DNA extracted from each cell subset was distributed evenly over all wells of several immunoSEQ 96-well plates, and each plate served as one replicate. For sorted subsets, 150 to 200 ng genomic DNA, equal to 30,000 or so T cell genomes, was loaded into each replicate PCR. Purified libraries were quantified with a Qubit 3.0 fluorometer, sized on a Bioanalyzer 2100, and re-quantified with the KAPA Library Quantification kit. Every immunoSEQ 96-well plate was sequenced on a dedicated single-read 150-cycle Illumina NextSeq 550 flow cell. As for the original processing: Because only junctional sequences without quality scores were contained in the immunoSEQ output, filtering matching that applied to full-length reads could not be performed. To assign V/J genes and CDR3, sequences were annotated using PyIR, a Python wrapper for IgBLAST v1.9, with IMGT germline references. Reads with weak V/J assignments (E-value above 1e-6), missing CDR3, stop codons, out-of-frame junctions, or ambiguous translated residues were removed. V3J clonotypes were defined by identical inferred V gene, J gene, and CDR3 amino acid sequence. The percentage overlap between two repertoires was calculated by dividing the number of shared unique clonotypes by the size of the smaller repertoire. RTK rarefaction, the Chao1 estimator, and Recon v2.1 estimates of unobserved clonotypes were used to assess repertoire richness. Generation probabilities for all TCRbeta clonotypes obtained by the gDNA method from a handful of donors were computed using OLGA. Here the immuneACCESS table is served through TCRdb, limited to in-frame sequences with V and J called. Missing clones are a known gap in these copies; in checked studies unresolved V genes cover under half, and the rest lacks a known reason. V and J calls and clone size follow that table, whereas D and trimming were derived from the DNA. The sample table contains millions of clones; only one count was recorded for 85% to 95% of them. The ten largest clones capture approximately 0.4% of the sample.

Healthy HIV-negative adults with no recently reported acute infections or vaccinations were included as donors. Only Caucasian adults living in Nashville, Tennessee, USA were represented among the donors. Magnetic negative selection was used to enrich CD4+ T cells, after which naive cells were positively selected on CD45RA and the negative fraction became the memory subset. Blood was collected by leukapheresis, and PBMCs were isolated by Ficoll-Histopaque density gradient centrifugation and then cryopreserved in liquid nitrogen vapor phase. Analytical flow cytometry was used to check the purity and quantity of every magnetically sorted T cell population. Genomic DNA was isolated from every sorted fraction and measured by UV absorbance on a Nanodrop 2000c.

This sequence was found in a man aged 18-30 years in good health. Some clones in this sample may be carry-over from other donors' samples. The chain was built from TRBV5-1 and TRBJ2-2; TRBD1 fits 9 bases in the junction. Sequenced sample: naive CD4+ T cells from PBMCs. The sample's cell subset or site, from its label and the paper: CD45RA+ positively selected. The base sequence is TGCGCCAGCAGGGGACAGGGACACACCGGGGAGCTGTTTTTT. Its protein product is CASRGQGHTGELFF. With the rest looked up from the reference TRBV5-1 and TRBJ2-2 genes rather than sequenced, the full variable domain is KAGVTQTPRYLIKTRGQQVTLSCSPISGHRSVSWYQQTPGQGLQFLFEYFSETQRNKGNFPGRFSGRQFSNSRSEMNVSTLELGDSALYLCASRGQGHTGELFFGEGSRLTVL.